This T cell receptor beta chain was found in a study of blood T cell repertoires in COVID-19. This clone was detected once. This CDR3 comprises 16 residues. With 4 bases removed from V and 3 bases from J, the gap between germline ends came to 16 bases. The germline CDR1 and CDR2 sequences are LNHDA and SQIVND (reference sequence). Original data processing: Quantification of nucleated cells was approximated via reference gene primer amplification. Libraries were prepared by immunoSEQ multiplex PCR; TCRdb keeps only in-frame clonotypes and omits some of them. The D gene and trimming were derived from the DNA, and the V and J assignments and clone size from that table. This table holds some 43,000 clones, around 87% found once.

The sequenced sample was peripheral blood. This clonotype originated in a human donor in a cohort sampled during active COVID-19. The genes are TRBV19 and TRBJ1-5, with D unresolved. For the CDR3, the DNA is TGTGCCAGTAGTAAATTTGGGCAGGAGGTCAATCAGCCCCAGCATTTT. As protein: CASSKFGQEVNQPQHF.